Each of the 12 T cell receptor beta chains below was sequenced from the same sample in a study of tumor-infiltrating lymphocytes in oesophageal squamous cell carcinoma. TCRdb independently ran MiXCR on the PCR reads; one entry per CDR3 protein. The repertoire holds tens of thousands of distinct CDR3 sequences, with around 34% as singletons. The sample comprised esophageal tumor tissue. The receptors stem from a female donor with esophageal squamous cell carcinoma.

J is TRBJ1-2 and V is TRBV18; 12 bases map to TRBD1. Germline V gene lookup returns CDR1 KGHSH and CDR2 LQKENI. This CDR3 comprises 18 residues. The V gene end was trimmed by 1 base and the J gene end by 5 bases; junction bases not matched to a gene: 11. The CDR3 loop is CASSPLGQGAQRRYGYTF. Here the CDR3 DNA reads TGTGCCAGCTCACCACTGGGACAGGGGGCCCAACGGAGGTATGGCTACACCTTC.

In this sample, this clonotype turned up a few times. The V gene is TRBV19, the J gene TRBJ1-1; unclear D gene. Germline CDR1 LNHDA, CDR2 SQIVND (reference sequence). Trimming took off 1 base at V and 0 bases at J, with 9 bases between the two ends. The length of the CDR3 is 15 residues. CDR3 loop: CASSIVGILNTEAFF. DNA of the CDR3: TGTGCCAGTAGTATAGTGGGGATCTTGAACACTGAAGCTTTCTTT. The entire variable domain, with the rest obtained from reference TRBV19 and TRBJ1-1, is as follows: DGGITQSPKYLFRKEGQNVTLSCEQNLNHDAMYWYRQDPGQGLRLIYYSQIVNDFQKGDIAEGYSVSREKKESFPLTVTSAQKNPTAFYLCASSIVGILNTEAFFGQGTRLTVV.

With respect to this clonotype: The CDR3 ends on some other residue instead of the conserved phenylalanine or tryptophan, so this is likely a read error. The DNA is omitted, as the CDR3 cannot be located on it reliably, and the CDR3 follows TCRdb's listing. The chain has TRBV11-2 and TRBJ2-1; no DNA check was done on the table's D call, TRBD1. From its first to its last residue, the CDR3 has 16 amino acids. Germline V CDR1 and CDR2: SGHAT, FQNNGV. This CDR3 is CASSSGTGNYEQYFGN.

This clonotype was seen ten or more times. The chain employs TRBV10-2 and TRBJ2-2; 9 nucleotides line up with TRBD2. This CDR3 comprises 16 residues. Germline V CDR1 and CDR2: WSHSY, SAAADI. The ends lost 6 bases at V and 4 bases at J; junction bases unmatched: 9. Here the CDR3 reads CASRSLAGDSTGELFF. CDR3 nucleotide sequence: TGCGCCAGCAGGTCCTTAGCGGGAGATTCCACCGGGGAGCTGTTTTTT.

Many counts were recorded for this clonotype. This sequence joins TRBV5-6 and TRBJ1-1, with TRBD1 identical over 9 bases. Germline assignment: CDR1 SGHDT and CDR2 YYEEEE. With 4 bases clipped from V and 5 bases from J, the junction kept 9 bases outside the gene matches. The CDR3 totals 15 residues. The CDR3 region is CASSPGDRVVTEAFF. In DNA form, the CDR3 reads TGTGCCAGCAGCCCGGGGGACAGGGTCGTGACTGAAGCTTTCTTT.

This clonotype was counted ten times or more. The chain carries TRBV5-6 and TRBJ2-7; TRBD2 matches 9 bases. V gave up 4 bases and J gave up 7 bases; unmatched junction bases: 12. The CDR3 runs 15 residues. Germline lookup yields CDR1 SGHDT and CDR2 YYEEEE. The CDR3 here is CASSPGGGRAEEQYF. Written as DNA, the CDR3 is TGTGCCAGCAGCCCTGGGGGCGGGAGGGCCGAAGAGCAGTACTTC. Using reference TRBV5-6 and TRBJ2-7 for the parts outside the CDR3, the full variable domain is DAGVTQSPTHLIKTRGQQVTLRCSPKSGHDTVSWYQQALGQGPQFIFQYYEEEERQRGNFPDRFSGHQFPNYSSELNVNALLLGDSALYLCASSPGGGRAEEQYFGPGTRLTVT.

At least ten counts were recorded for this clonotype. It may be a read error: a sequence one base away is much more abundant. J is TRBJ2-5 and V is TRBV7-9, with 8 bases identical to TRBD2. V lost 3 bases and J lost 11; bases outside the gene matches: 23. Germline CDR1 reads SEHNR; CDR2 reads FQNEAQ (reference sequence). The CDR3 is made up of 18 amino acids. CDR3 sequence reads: CASSFWDTTSGLYNEQYF. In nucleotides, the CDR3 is TGTGCCAGCAGCTTCTGGGACACCACTAGCGGCCTATACAATGAGCAGTACTTC.

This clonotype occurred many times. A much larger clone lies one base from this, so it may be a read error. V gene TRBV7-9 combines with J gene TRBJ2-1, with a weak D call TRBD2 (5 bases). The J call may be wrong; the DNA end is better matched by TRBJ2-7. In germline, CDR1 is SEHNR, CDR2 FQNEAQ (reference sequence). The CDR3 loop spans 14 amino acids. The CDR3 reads CASSLASSYNEQYF. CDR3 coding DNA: TGTGCCAGCAGCTTGGCTAGCTCCTACAATGAGCAGTACTTC.

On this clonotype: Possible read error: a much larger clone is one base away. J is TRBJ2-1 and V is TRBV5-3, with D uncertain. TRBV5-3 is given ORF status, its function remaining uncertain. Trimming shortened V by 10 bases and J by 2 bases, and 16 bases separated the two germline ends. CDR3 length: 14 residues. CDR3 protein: CAGSAQGPYNEQFF. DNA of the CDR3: TGTGCCGGCAGTGCTCAAGGGCCCTACAATGAGCAGTTCTTC.

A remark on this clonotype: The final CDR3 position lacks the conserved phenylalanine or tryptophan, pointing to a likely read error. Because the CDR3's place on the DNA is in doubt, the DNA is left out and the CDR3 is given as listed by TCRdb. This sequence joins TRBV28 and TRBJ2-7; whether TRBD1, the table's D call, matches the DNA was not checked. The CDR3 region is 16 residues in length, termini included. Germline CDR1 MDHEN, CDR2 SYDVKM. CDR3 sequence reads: CASSFGGRSDGYTFGS.

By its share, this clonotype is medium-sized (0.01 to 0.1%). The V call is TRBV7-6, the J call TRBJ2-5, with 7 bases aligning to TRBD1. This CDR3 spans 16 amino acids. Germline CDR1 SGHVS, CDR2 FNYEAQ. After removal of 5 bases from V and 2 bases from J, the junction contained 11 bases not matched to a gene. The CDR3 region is CASSARTGHEQETQYF. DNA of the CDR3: TGTGCCAGCAGCGCCCGGACAGGACACGAGCAAGAGACCCAGTACTTC.

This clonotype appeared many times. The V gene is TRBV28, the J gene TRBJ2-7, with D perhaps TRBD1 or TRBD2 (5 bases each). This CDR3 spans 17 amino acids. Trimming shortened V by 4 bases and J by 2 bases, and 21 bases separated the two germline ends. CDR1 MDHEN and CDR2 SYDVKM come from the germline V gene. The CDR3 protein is CASSSVPGTDFTYEQYF. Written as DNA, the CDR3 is TGTGCCAGCAGTTCAGTGCCTGGGACGGACTTTACCTACGAGCAGTACTTC.